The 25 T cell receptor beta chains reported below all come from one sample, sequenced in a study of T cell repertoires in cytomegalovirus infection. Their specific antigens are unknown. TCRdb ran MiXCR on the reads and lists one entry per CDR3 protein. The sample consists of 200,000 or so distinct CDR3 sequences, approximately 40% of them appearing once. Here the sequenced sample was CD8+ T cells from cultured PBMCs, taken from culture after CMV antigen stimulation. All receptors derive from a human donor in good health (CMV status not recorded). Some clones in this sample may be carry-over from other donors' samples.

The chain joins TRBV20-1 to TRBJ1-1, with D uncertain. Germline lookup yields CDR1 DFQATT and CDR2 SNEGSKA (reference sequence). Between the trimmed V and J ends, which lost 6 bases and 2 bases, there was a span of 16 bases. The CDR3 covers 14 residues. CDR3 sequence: CSAEEAHDNTEAFF. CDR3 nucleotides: TGCAGTGCCGAAGAAGCGCATGATAACACTGAAGCTTTCTTT.

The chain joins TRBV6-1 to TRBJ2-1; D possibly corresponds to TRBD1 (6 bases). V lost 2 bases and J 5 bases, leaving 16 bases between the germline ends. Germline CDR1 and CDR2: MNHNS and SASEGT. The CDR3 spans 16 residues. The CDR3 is CASSERASQGNNEQFF. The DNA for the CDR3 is TGTGCCAGCAGTGAAAGGGCCTCCCAGGGGAACAATGAGCAGTTCTTC.

The CDR3 spells CASGSHPLYGYTF. The DNA of the CDR3 is TGTGCCAGCGGATCTCACCCTCTCTATGGCTACACCTTC. This rearrangement joins TRBV6-1 to TRBJ1-2; D is unresolved. Germline assignment: CDR1 MNHNS and CDR2 SASEGT. There are 13 residues in the CDR3. V lost 8 bases and J 4 bases, leaving 14 bases between the germline ends.

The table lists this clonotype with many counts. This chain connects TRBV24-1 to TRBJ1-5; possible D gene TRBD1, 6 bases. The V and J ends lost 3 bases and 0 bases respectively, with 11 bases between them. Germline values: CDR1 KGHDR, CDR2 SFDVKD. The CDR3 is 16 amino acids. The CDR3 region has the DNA TGTGCCACCAGTGATAGGGGGGAACTTAGCAATCAGCCCCAGCATTTT. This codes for CATSDRGELSNQPQHF.

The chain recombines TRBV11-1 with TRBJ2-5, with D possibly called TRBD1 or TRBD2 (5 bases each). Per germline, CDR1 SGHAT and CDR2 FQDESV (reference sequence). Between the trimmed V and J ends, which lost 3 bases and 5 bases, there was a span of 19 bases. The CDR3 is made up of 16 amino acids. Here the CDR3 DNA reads TGTGCCAGCAGCTTCTCGAGCGGCAGGGTCGTGGAGACCCAGTACTTC. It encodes CASSFSSGRVVETQYF.

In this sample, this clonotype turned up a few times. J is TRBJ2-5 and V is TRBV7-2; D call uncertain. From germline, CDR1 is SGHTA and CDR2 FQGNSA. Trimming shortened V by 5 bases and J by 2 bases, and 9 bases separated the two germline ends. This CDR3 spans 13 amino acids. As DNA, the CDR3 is TGTGCCAGCAGCACTCATCGGCAAGAGACCCAGTACTTC. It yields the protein CASSTHRQETQYF.

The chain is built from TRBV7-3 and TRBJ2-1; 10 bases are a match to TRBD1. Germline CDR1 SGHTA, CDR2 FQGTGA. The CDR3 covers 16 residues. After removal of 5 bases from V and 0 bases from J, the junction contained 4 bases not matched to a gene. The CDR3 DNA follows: TGTGCCAGCAGCCTCGGACAGGGGGGCTCCTACAATGAGCAGTTCTTC. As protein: CASSLGQGGSYNEQFF.

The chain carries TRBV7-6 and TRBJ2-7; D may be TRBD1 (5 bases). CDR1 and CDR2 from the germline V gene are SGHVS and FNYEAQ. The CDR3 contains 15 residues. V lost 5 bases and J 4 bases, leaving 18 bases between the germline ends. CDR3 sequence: CASSPIQETSYEQYF. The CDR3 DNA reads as TGTGCCAGCAGCCCGATACAGGAGACGTCATACGAGCAGTACTTC.

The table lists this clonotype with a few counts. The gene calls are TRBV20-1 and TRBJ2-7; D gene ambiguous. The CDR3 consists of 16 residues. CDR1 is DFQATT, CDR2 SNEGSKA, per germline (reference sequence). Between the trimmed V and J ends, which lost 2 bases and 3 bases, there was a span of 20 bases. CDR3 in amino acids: CSARSTGSTRNYEQYF. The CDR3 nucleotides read TGCAGTGCTAGATCCACCGGGTCCACGCGGAACTACGAGCAGTACTTC.

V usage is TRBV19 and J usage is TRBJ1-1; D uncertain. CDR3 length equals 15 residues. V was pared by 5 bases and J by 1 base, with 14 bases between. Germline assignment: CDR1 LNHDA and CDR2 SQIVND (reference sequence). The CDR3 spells CASSLRREGNTEAFF. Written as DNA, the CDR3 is TGTGCCAGTAGTTTAAGACGTGAGGGGAACACTGAAGCTTTCTTT.

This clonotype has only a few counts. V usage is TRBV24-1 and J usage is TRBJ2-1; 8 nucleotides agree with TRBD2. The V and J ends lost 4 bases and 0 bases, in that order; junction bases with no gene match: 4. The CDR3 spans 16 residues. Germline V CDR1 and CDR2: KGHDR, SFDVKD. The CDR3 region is CATSDAGGRSYNEQFF. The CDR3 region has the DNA TGTGCCACCAGTGACGCGGGAGGCCGCTCCTACAATGAGCAGTTCTTC.

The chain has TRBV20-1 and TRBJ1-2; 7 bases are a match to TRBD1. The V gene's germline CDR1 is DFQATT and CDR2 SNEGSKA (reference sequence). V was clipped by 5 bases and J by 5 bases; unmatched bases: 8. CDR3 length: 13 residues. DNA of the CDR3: TGCAGTGCTCGCGCCGACAGGGTTTATGGCTACACCTTC. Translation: CSARADRVYGYTF.

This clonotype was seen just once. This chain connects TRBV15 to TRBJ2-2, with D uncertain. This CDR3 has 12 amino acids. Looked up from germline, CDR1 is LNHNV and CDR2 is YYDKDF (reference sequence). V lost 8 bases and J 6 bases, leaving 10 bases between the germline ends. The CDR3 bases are TGTGCCACCTCACATCTCGCCGGGGAGCTGTTTTTT. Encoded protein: CATSHLAGELFF. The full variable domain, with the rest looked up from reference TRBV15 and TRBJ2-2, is DAMVIQNPRYQVTQFGKPVTLSCSQTLNHNVMYWYQQKSSQAPKLLFHYYDKDFNNEADTPDNFQSRRPNTSFCFLDIRSPGLGDTAMYLCATSHLAGELFFGEGSRLTVL.

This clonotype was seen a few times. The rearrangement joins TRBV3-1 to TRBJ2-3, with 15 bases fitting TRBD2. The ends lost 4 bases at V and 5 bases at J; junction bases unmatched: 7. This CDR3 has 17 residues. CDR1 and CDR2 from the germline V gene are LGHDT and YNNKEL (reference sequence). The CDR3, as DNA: TGTGCCAGCAGCCGAGAGGGACTAGCGGGAGGAGGAGATACGCAGTATTTT. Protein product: CASSREGLAGGGDTQYF.

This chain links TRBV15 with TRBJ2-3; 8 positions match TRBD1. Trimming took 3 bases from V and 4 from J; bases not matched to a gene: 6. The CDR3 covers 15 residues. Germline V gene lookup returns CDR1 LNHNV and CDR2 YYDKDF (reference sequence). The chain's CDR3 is CATSSLDRAADTQYF. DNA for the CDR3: TGTGCCACCAGCAGCCTGGACAGGGCGGCAGATACGCAGTATTTT. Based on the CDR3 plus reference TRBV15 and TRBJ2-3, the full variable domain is DAMVIQNPRYQVTQFGKPVTLSCSQTLNHNVMYWYQQKSSQAPKLLFHYYDKDFNNEADTPDNFQSRRPNTSFCFLDIRSPGLGDTAMYLCATSSLDRAADTQYFGPGTRLTVL.

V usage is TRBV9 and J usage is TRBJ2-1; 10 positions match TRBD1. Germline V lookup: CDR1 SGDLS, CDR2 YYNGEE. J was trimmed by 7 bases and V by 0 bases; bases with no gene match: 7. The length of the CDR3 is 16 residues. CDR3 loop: CASSVVDRGRVNEQFF. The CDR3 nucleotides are TGTGCCAGCAGCGTAGTGGACAGGGGGAGGGTAAATGAGCAGTTCTTC.

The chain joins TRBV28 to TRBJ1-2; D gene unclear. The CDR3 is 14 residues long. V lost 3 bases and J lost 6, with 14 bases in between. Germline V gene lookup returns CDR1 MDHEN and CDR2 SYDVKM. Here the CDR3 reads CASSFTQIGNGYTF. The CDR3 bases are TGTGCCAGCAGTTTTACCCAGATTGGGAATGGCTACACCTTC.

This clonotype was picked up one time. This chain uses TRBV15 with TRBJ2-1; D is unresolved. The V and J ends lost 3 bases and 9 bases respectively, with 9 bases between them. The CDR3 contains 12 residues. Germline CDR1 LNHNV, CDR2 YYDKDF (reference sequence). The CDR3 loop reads CATSRTGFEQFF. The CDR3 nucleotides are TGTGCCACCAGCAGGACGGGCTTTGAGCAGTTCTTC.

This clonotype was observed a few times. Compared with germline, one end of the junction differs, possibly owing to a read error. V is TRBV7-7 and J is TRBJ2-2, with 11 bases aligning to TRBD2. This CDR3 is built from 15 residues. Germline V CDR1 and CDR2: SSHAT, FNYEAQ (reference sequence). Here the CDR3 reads CASSSLAGVTGELFF. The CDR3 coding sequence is TGTGCTAGCAGCTCACTAGCGGGAGTAACCGGGGAGCTGTTTTTT.

The CDR3 sequence: CSASPSSDTQYF. The CDR3 coding sequence is TGCAGTGCTAGCCCTAGCTCAGATACGCAGTATTTT. The chain joins TRBV20-1 to TRBJ2-3; D perhaps matches TRBD2 (5 bases). V lost 3 bases and J 4 bases, leaving 8 bases between the germline ends. Per germline, CDR1 DFQATT and CDR2 SNEGSKA (reference sequence). The CDR3 covers 12 residues.

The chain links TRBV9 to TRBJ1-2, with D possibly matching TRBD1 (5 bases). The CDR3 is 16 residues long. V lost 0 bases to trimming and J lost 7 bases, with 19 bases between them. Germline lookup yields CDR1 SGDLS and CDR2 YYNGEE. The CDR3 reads CASSVGSGRGWVGYTF. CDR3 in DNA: TGTGCCAGCAGCGTAGGAAGTGGTAGGGGTTGGGTTGGCTACACCTTC. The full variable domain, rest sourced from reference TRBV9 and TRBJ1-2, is DSGVTQTPKHLITATGQRVTLRCSPRSGDLSVYWYQQSLDQGLQFLIQYYNGEERAKGNILERFSAQQFPDLHSELNLSSLELGDSALYFCASSVGSGRGWVGYTFGSGTRLTVV.

The DNA of the CDR3 is TGTGCCAGCAGCTTAGTGGTGGGCCGGAGCTCCTACAATGAGCAGTTCTTC. It encodes CASSLVVGRSSYNEQFF. J is TRBJ2-1 and V is TRBV11-3; D is unresolved. This CDR3 is 17 amino acids long. CDR1 SGHNT and CDR2 YENEEA come from the germline V gene. Trimming left V 1 base short and J 0 bases short, with 13 bases between.

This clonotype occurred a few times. The CDR3 here is CASRAGGGKRNNEQFF. DNA for the CDR3: TGTGCCAGCAGGGCGGGGGGGGGCAAGCGGAACAATGAGCAGTTCTTC. V is TRBV19 and J is TRBJ2-1; 9 nucleotides agree with TRBD2. V gave up 9 bases and J gave up 5 bases; unmatched junction bases: 14. CDR1 and CDR2 from the germline V gene are LNHDA and SQIVND (reference sequence). This CDR3 region has 16 residues.

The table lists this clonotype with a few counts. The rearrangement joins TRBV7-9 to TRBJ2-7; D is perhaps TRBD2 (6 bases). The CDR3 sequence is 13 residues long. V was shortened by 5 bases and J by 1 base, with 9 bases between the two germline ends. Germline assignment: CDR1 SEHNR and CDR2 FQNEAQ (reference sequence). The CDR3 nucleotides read TGTGCCAGCAGCCCCGCGGGGTCCTACGAGCAGTACTTC. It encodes CASSPAGSYEQYF. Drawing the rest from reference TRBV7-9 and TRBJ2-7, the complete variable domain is DTGVSQNPRHKITKRGQNVTFRCDPISEHNRLYWYRQTLGQGPEFLTYFQNEAQLEKSRLLSDRFSAERPKGSFSTLEIQRTEQGDSAMYLCASSPAGSYEQYFGPGTRLTVT.

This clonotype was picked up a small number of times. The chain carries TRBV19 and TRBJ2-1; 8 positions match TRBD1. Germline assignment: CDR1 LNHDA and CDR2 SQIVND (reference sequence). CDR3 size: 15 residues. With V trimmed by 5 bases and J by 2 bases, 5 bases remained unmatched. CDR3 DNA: TGTGCCAGTAGTCTGGGACAGGCAACCTACAATGAGCAGTTCTTC. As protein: CASSLGQATYNEQFF. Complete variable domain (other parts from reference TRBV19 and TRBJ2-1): DGGITQSPKYLFRKEGQNVTLSCEQNLNHDAMYWYRQDPGQGLRLIYYSQIVNDFQKGDIAEGYSVSREKKESFPLTVTSAQKNPTAFYLCASSLGQATYNEQFFGPGTRLTVL.